This T cell receptor beta chain was observed in a study of molecular identifiers for immune sequencing clone quantification. Naive CD8 T cell sorting was performed on the CD8+CD4-CCR7+CD45RA+ phenotype. The CDR3 length is 13 residues. Per the germline V gene, CDR1 is MNHEY and CDR2 is SVGEGT. Points on this clonotype: Relative to the germline gene, one junction end is altered; a read error may explain this.

In TCRdb, the PCR reads were re-called with MiXCR into one record per CDR3 protein. In the table there are under 600,000 distinct CDR3 sequences, about a fifth of which are singletons. The gene calls are TRBV6-2 or TRBV6-3 and TRBJ2-5, with 7 bases aligning to TRBD1. The material sequenced was naive CD8+ T cells from blood, with Jurkat cell RNA spiked in. Subset defined: FACS-sorted CD8+CD4-CCR7+CD45RA+ naive T cells. This clonotype was sampled from a human donor in good health. Some libraries in this study had Jurkat cell RNA spiked in. CDR3 sequence reads: CASSYTGAEIQYF. CDR3 sequence (DNA): TGTGCCAGCAGTTATACAGGGGCTGAGATCCAGTACTTC.